The present TCR beta chain was sequenced within a study of cytomegalovirus exposure and HLA in healthy donors. Donors were nominally healthy when sampled, though unrecorded immune exposures were likely. Both 60 Vbeta primers and 13 Jbeta primers went into the PCR. Some clones are missing from TCRdb's copy, which holds only in-frame ones; the method was immunoSEQ multiplex PCR. The sample table includes 110,000 to 150,000 clones. Notes on this clone: Its antigen is currently unknown.

The germline V and J ends were trimmed by 5 bases and 5 bases, with 15 bases remaining between them. CDR1 is MNHEY, CDR2 SMNVEV, per germline (reference sequence). CDR3 size: 14 residues. General study findings and limits: DRB1 had the most TCR associations and HLA-C the fewest, a later analysis found, with rates varying by HLA locus. Fewer N-insertions than the roughly 630-donor mean were reportedly shown by an Asian-associated ancestry cluster in a later analysis. Researchers catalogued about 160 TCR beta chains as cytomegalovirus-associated.

This receptor was identified in a woman aged 18-29 years in good health and CMV-seronegative. V and J are TRBV27 and TRBJ1-1; weak D call: TRBD1 (6 bases). The material sequenced was PBMCs. The CDR3 DNA is TGTGCCAGCAGTCGACAGCTAGACAGGACTGAAGCTTTCTTT. Translated, it gives CASSRQLDRTEAFF.